These 21 T cell receptor beta chains originate from one sample sequenced in a study of blood T cell repertoires in COVID-19. The protocol was immunoSEQ multiplex PCR, while the TCRdb copy is restricted to in-frame clones and leaves out a portion. The table records 270,000 or so clones, less than 85% of them present only once. Sequencing was performed on peripheral blood. The receptors derive from a human donor with COVID-19, enrolled during active disease. The donor label of this sample is uncertain.

This sequence joins TRBV18 and TRBJ2-2; 7 nucleotides align to TRBD1. This CDR3 region has 16 residues. Germline trimming cut 0 bases from V and 4 bases from J; bases unmatched to any gene: 5. Germline lookup yields CDR1 KGHSH and CDR2 LQKENI. The CDR3 nucleotides read TGTGCCAGCTCACCACCGTGGACAGGCAGCACCGGGGAGCTGTTTTTT. Translation: CASSPPWTGSTGELFF.

This clone was picked up a small number of times. This chain uses TRBV19 with TRBJ2-7; 10 bases are a match to TRBD1. This CDR3 contains 14 residues. Germline values: CDR1 LNHDA, CDR2 SQIVND (reference sequence). Trimming took 7 bases from V and 3 from J; bases not matched to a gene: 6. The CDR3 DNA is TGTGCCAGTATGGGGACAGGGGAGCTCTACGAGCAGTACTTC. Translated: CASMGTGELYEQYF.

This sequence joins TRBV20-1 and TRBJ1-2, with D unresolved. V lost 1 base to trimming and J lost 8 bases, with 8 bases between them. Germline CDR1 reads DFQATT; CDR2 reads SNEGSKA (reference sequence). This CDR3 region has 11 residues. The CDR3 nucleotides read TGCAGTGCTAGAGTTGGAGGAGGCTACACCTTC. It codes for CSARVGGGYTF.

The chain links TRBV6-5 to TRBJ1-3; D not certain. The CDR3 has 13 residues. The germline V gene has CDR1 MNHEY and CDR2 SVGAGI. Trimming took 4 bases from V and 4 from J, leaving 8 bases between them. The CDR3 sequence is CASSSHGGNTIYF. The CDR3 DNA is TGTGCCAGCAGTTCCCACGGGGGAAACACCATATATTTT.

V and J are TRBV11-2 and TRBJ2-1; 14 nucleotides match TRBD2. This CDR3 has 18 amino acids. Germline V gives CDR1 SGHAT, CDR2 FQNNGV. After removal of 5 bases from V and 6 bases from J, the junction contained 12 bases not matched to a gene. The CDR3 sequence is CASSPSGLAGVRSNEQFF. The CDR3 nucleotides read TGTGCCAGCAGCCCCTCGGGACTAGCGGGAGTAAGAAGCAATGAGCAGTTCTTC.

V usage is TRBV18 and J usage is TRBJ1-5; TRBD1 agrees at 9 bases. CDR1 and CDR2 from the germline V gene are KGHSH and LQKENI. V shed 6 bases and J 8 bases; nucleotides not matched to a gene: 11. This CDR3 comprises 15 residues. DNA of the CDR3: TGTGCCAGCTCCTTTGGACAGGGGCAATCTGAGCCCCAGCATTTT. Its translation: CASSFGQGQSEPQHF.

The V call is TRBV25-1, the J call TRBJ1-4; TRBD1 matches 7 bases. This CDR3 comprises 16 residues. Trimming at V came to 1 base and at J to 0 bases, leaving 2 bases not matched to a gene. Germline CDR1 reads MGHDK; CDR2 reads SYGVNS. The CDR3 DNA reads as TGTGCCAGCAGTGAATTCGGACAGGCAACTAATGAAAAACTGTTTTTT. Translation: CASSEFGQATNEKLFF.

The chain combines TRBV11-2 with TRBJ2-1; 9 positions agree with TRBD2. The CDR3 is made up of 16 amino acids. V lost 8 bases and J lost 3; bases outside the gene matches: 11. Germline CDR1 and CDR2: SGHAT and FQNNGV. The CDR3: CASFGLAGANYNEQFF. For the CDR3, the DNA is TGTGCCAGCTTCGGATTAGCGGGAGCCAACTACAATGAGCAGTTCTTC.

This chain links TRBV11-3 with TRBJ2-2; D ambiguous. The CDR3 totals 16 residues. CDR1 is SGHNT, CDR2 YENEEA, per germline. The V end was cut by 1 base, the J end by 1 base, with 10 bases between. The CDR3 is CASSLVGSLNTGELFF. CDR3 DNA: TGTGCCAGCAGCTTAGTTGGCTCCTTGAACACCGGGGAGCTGTTTTTT.

The chain uses TRBV2 and TRBJ1-3; a possible D gene is TRBD1 (5 bases). There are 16 residues in the CDR3. Deletions cut 6 bases from V and 0 bases from J, with 15 bases between. Germline loops: CDR1 SNHLY, CDR2 FYNNEI. The CDR3: CASRGEIGSSGNTIYF. The CDR3 bases are TGTGCCAGCAGGGGGGAGATCGGGAGCTCTGGAAACACCATATATTTT.

This clone occurred a few times. The V gene is TRBV9, the J gene TRBJ1-1, with D possibly matching TRBD1 (5 bases). CDR3 size: 14 residues. Germline V lookup: CDR1 SGDLS, CDR2 YYNGEE. The V and J ends lost 0 bases and 7 bases respectively, with 13 bases between them. CDR3: CASSVGRSTGEAFF. CDR3 in DNA: TGTGCCAGCAGCGTAGGGCGGTCCACAGGTGAAGCTTTCTTT.

The CDR3 bases are TGTGCCAGCAGCCCTATTTTTACAGGGCCGATCACGACCCAGCATTTT. As protein: CASSPIFTGPITTQHF. The chain combines TRBV28 with TRBJ1-5, with a tentative D call TRBD1 (6 bases). The V gene lost 6 bases and the J gene lost 11 bases, with 26 bases spanning the gap. CDR3 length: 16 amino acids. The V gene's germline CDR1 is MDHEN and CDR2 SYDVKM.

This clone was seen a single time. The CDR3 region is CASSLEPRPSLFYEQYF. The CDR3 DNA sequence: TGTGCCAGCAGCTTGGAGCCAAGGCCTAGCCTCTTTTACGAGCAGTACTTC. This rearrangement joins TRBV5-5 to TRBJ2-7; tentative D call: TRBD2 (5 bases). Trimming removed 0 bases from V and 4 bases from J, with 20 bases in between. Germline CDR1 is SGHKS and CDR2 is YYEKEE (reference sequence). The CDR3 is 17 residues long.

This chain joins TRBV6-5 and TRBJ2-3; 8 bases line up with TRBD2. This CDR3 spans 14 amino acids. CDR1 and CDR2 (germline): MNHEY, SVGAGI. The V gene end was trimmed by 7 bases and the J gene end by 1 base; junction bases not matched to a gene: 4. Here the CDR3 reads CASMRGVRTDTQYF. The CDR3 DNA reads as TGTGCCAGCATGCGGGGGGTGCGCACAGATACGCAGTATTTT.

The chain uses TRBV30 and TRBJ2-1, with 8 bases identical to TRBD2. The V segment lost 0 bases and the J segment 11 bases; nucleotides outside the gene matches: 6. Germline assignment: CDR1 GTSNPN and CDR2 SVGIG (reference sequence). The CDR3 runs to 13 residues. CDR3 coding DNA: TGTGCCTGGAGTGTTCAAGCGGGAGCGAAGCAGTTCTTC. It yields the protein CAWSVQAGAKQFF.

The chain has TRBV28 and TRBJ1-2; no firm D call. Trimming took 5 bases from V and 7 from J, leaving 17 bases between them. Looked up from germline, CDR1 is MDHEN and CDR2 is SYDVKM. This CDR3 is built from 14 residues. CDR3 protein: CASSLTPMSRGYTF. CDR3 nucleotide sequence: TGTGCCAGCAGTCTTACCCCTATGAGCCGTGGCTACACCTTC.

The V and J genes are TRBV28 and TRBJ2-1, with 7 bases matching TRBD2. This CDR3 is 15 amino acids long. Trimming at V came to 3 bases and at J to 3 bases, leaving 5 bases not matched to a gene. In germline, CDR1 is MDHEN, CDR2 SYDVKM. CDR3 DNA: TGTGCCAGCAGTTTGGGCGGGAGCCGCTACAATGAGCAGTTCTTC. This codes for CASSLGGSRYNEQFF.

The rearrangement joins TRBV28 to TRBJ2-1; 7 nucleotides align to TRBD1. CDR3 length: 16 amino acids. Germline CDR1 is MDHEN and CDR2 is SYDVKM. V dropped 6 bases and J dropped 7; count of bases not matched to a gene: 15. CDR3 bases: TGTGCCAGCAGAACCCCTGGGACAGCTAAAGGGAATGAGCAGTTCTTC. It translates to CASRTPGTAKGNEQFF.

The CDR3 is CASTHTGKREHGEQFF. CDR3 nucleotides: TGTGCCAGTACCCACACCGGGAAGCGGGAGCACGGTGAGCAGTTCTTC. The chain links TRBV19 to TRBJ2-1, with 8 bases aligning to TRBD2. V lost 7 bases to trimming and J lost 9 bases; unmatched junction nucleotides: 17. CDR3 length: 16 amino acids. Germline CDR1 is LNHDA and CDR2 is SQIVND (reference sequence).

This chain links TRBV20-1 with TRBJ2-3, with D possibly TRBD1 on 6 matching bases. Germline CDR1 is DFQATT and CDR2 is SNEGSKA (reference sequence). V dropped 3 bases and J dropped 1 base, with 14 bases sitting between them. CDR3 length: 15 residues. The CDR3 reads CSASVDHRGTDTQYF. The DNA for the CDR3 is TGCAGTGCTAGTGTCGATCACAGGGGCACAGATACGCAGTATTTT.

The V and J genes are TRBV29-1 and TRBJ1-4; D unclear. The CDR3 spans 14 residues. Germline CDR1 SQVTM, CDR2 ANQGSEA. Trimming cost V 3 bases and J 0 bases, with 8 bases left between them. As DNA, the CDR3 is TGCAGCGTTGATAACGTAGCAACTAATGAAAAACTGTTTTTT. It specifies CSVDNVATNEKLFF.